This passage covers 10 T cell receptor beta chains from one sample sequenced in a study of T-cell memory formation after mild COVID-19. TCRdb used MiXCR to reprocess the 5' RACE reads, holding one entry per CDR3 protein. This sample has approximately 150,000 distinct CDR3 sequences, with roughly 13% found just once. The specimen sequenced was PBMCs or a T cell subset sorted from them (not recorded which). The source is a man aged 18 to 29 who had mild COVID-19 (a few samples of this study predate the infection). Cell type and time point are not known.

This clonotype was detected many times. The chain recombines TRBV5-1 with TRBJ1-1; no firm D call. This CDR3 has 13 amino acids. The germline V gene encodes CDR1 SGHRS and CDR2 YFSETQ. V lost 4 bases to trimming and J lost 3 bases, with 10 bases between them. The CDR3 sequence: CASSRGSDTEAFF. CDR3 in DNA: TGCGCCAGCAGCCGGGGTTCGGACACTGAAGCTTTCTTT.

The chain employs TRBV4-1 and TRBJ1-2; no clear D gene. Trimming removed 0 bases at V and 6 bases at J, with 8 bases between. The CDR3 covers 13 residues. The germline V gene encodes CDR1 MGHRA and CDR2 YSYEKL. The CDR3 sequence is CASSQESLHGYTF. CDR3 nucleotides: TGCGCCAGCAGCCAAGAGAGTTTGCATGGCTACACCTTC.

V usage is TRBV5-1 and J usage is TRBJ2-5, with TRBD2 matching over 12 bases. The CDR3 sequence is 15 residues long. The junction had 5 bases not matched to a gene; V was cut back by 1 base and J by 7 bases. Germline lookup yields CDR1 SGHRS and CDR2 YFSETQ. Written as DNA, the CDR3 is TGCGCCAGCAGCTTGCTAGCGGGGGGGTCCTCGACCCAGTACTTC. Its translation is CASSLLAGGSSTQYF.

V gene TRBV28 combines with J gene TRBJ2-1, with D perhaps matching TRBD1 (6 bases). Germline V gene sequence: CDR1 MDHEN, CDR2 SYDVKM. With 7 bases removed from V and 8 bases from J, the gap between germline ends came to 9 bases. The CDR3 consists of 11 residues. In nucleotides, the CDR3 is TGTGCCAGCAACAGGGCCGATGAGCAGTTCTTC. Translated, it gives CASNRADEQFF.

The sample holds a few counts of this clonotype. The rearrangement uses TRBV7-3 and TRBJ1-6; D is perhaps TRBD1 (6 bases). This CDR3 region has 13 residues. CDR1 is SGHTA, CDR2 FQGTGA, per germline. With 8 bases removed from V and 7 bases from J, the gap between germline ends came to 12 bases. CDR3 sequence reads: CASRRDRNSPLHF. Here the CDR3 DNA reads TGTGCCAGCCGGCGAGACAGGAATTCACCCCTCCACTTT.

This clonotype was detected many times. The rearrangement uses TRBV29-1 and TRBJ2-2; 11 nucleotides align to TRBD2. Germline V gene data show CDR1 as SQVTM and CDR2 as ANQGSEA. This CDR3 region has 14 residues. V was pared by 4 bases and J by 4 bases, with 2 bases of the junction left unmatched. The CDR3 is CSVVTSGGTGELFF. Written as DNA, the CDR3 is TGCAGCGTTGTCACTAGCGGGGGCACCGGGGAGCTGTTTTTT.

The table lists this clonotype with many counts. The rearrangement joins TRBV4-3 to TRBJ2-7; D not certain. The CDR3 loop spans 14 amino acids. Looked up from germline, CDR1 is LGHNA and CDR2 is YSLEER. V was trimmed by 1 base and J by 0 bases, leaving 7 bases between them. CDR3 protein: CASSQGASSYEQYV. CDR3 nucleotide sequence: TGCGCCAGCAGCCAAGGGGCCAGCTCCTACGAGCAGTACGTC.

The rearrangement joins TRBV4-3 to TRBJ1-4; no clear D. Trimming removed 4 bases from V and 0 bases from J, with 9 bases in between. The CDR3 has 15 amino acids. CDR1 and CDR2 (germline): LGHNA, YSLEER. The chain's CDR3 is CASSRLLTTNEKLFF. In DNA, the CDR3 is TGCGCCAGCAGCCGGTTATTGACAACTAATGAAAAACTGTTTTTT.

This clonotype was counted a few times. The chain couples TRBV7-2 to TRBJ2-2, with 9 bases lining up with TRBD2. The CDR3 runs to 15 residues. Germline V lookup: CDR1 SGHTA, CDR2 FQGNSA. Trimming took 0 bases from V and 8 from J; bases not matched to a gene: 4. CDR3 DNA: TGTGCCAGCAGCTTAGCGTCTAGCGGGATAGGGGAGCTGTTTTTT. It is translated as CASSLASSGIGELFF.

Many counts were recorded for this clonotype. The J gene is TRBJ2-5, the V gene TRBV7-9; D may be TRBD2 (6 bases). The germline V gene encodes CDR1 SEHNR and CDR2 FQNEAQ (reference sequence). The V end lost 5 bases, the J end lost 4 bases, and 8 bases lay between the germline ends. The CDR3 sequence is 12 residues long. The CDR3 loop reads CASSRDLETQYF. Written as DNA, the CDR3 is TGTGCCAGCAGCAGGGACTTAGAGACCCAGTACTTC. Full variable domain (remainder filled in from reference TRBV7-9 and TRBJ2-5): DTGVSQNPRHKITKRGQNVTFRCDPISEHNRLYWYRQTLGQGPEFLTYFQNEAQLEKSRLLSDRFSAERPKGSFSTLEIQRTEQGDSAMYLCASSRDLETQYFGPGTRLLVL.